Listed below are T cell receptor beta chains from one sample, sequenced in a study of cytomegalovirus exposure and HLA in healthy donors. TCRdb's table, derived via immunoSEQ multiplex PCR, lists solely in-frame clones and lacks some. The sample holds roughly 150,000 clones; approximately 86% are singletons and the top ten take more than 2%. Material for sequencing was PBMCs. These receptors were collected from a woman aged 18-35 years in good health and CMV-seronegative. CDR3s include the opening cysteine and the closing phenylalanine or tryptophan. D genes are given only for firm matches. Rows give clone size only sometimes, using once, few, many, or a class for an expanded clone.

v_call	clone_size	d_call	j_call	cdr3_aa	cdr3_nt
TRBV9	.	.	TRBJ2-7	CASRQARAYEQYF	TGTGCCAGCAGACAGGCCAGGGCCTACGAGCAGTACTTC
TRBV2	.	TRBD2	TRBJ2-1	CASSIAGGALLYGEQFF	TGTGCCAGCAGTATAGCGGGGGGGGCTCTCCTCTACGGAGAGCAGTTCTTC
TRBV19	.	TRBD1	TRBJ1-5	CASRDRQGSNQPQHF	TGTGCCAGTAGGGACAGACAGGGAAGCAATCAGCCCCAGCATTTT
TRBV6-6	.	TRBD2	TRBJ2-7	CASSLTSGRADHEQYF	TGTGCCAGCAGTCTGACTAGCGGGAGGGCCGACCACGAGCAGTACTTC
TRBV5-1	.	.	TRBJ1-3	CASSLATESSGNTIYF	TGCGCCAGCAGCTTGGCGACGGAGAGCTCTGGAAACACCATATATTTT
TRBV18	.	TRBD1	TRBJ2-2	CASSPPYGTGSTGELFF	TGTGCCAGCTCACCACCCTATGGGACAGGGAGCACCGGGGAGCTGTTTTTT
TRBV6-5	few	.	TRBJ2-5	CASSSPLEVQETQYF	TGTGCCAGCAGTTCCCCCCTCGAGGTCCAAGAGACCCAGTACTTC
TRBV29-1	.	TRBD1	TRBJ1-2	CSVTSGTGYGYTF	TGCAGCGTGACCTCCGGGACAGGCTATGGCTACACCTTC
TRBV7-9	.	.	TRBJ1-1	CASSRNTEAFF	TGTGCCAGCAGCCGGAACACTGAAGCTTTCTTT
TRBV12-5	.	.	TRBJ2-5	CASGPSSGKQYF	TGTGCTAGTGGCCCCTCGTCCGGGAAGCAGTACTTC
TRBV10-3	.	TRBD2	TRBJ2-1	CAISPTSAEQFF	TGTGCCATCAGTCCCACTAGCGCTGAGCAGTTCTTC
TRBV7-6	.	TRBD1	TRBJ1-1	CASSAYSGTVNTEAFF	TGTGCCAGCAGCGCCTACTCTGGGACAGTTAACACTGAAGCTTTCTTT